This TCR beta chain appears in the sequencing data of a study of blood T cell repertoires in COVID-19 (dated by TCRdb to 2020 to 2021). Regarding the complete study: Samples from collaborators originated in the United States, Italy and Spain and spanned both the acute and convalescent phases of COVID-19. The prospective study material was composed of cDNA or gDNA derived from T cells, B-cell-depleted T cells, or PBMCs. Deeply sampled blood TCRbeta repertoires from subjects exposed to, actively infected with, or recovered from COVID-19 were included in the dataset. The repertoires were released in a freely available public database intended as a resource for research on the immune response to SARS-CoV-2. Samples came from the ongoing ImmuneRACE study (first 160 participants) plus 1,254 subjects from 6 global collaborators. The sample metadata nearly always contained a de-identified subject ID, COVID-19 status, age in years and sex. Where HLA class I and class II types were available, the types were taken from metadata supplied by the sample provider, not from assay-based typing. The paper as a whole reports these results and caveats: How much clinical and demographic metadata was included differed by source and by participant, and the metadata was provided uncurated.

V lost 4 bases and J lost 3 bases; the stretch between them is 14 bases long. CDR1 and CDR2, looked up from the germline V gene (reference sequence), are SGHKS and YYEKEE. Including the terminal cysteine and phenylalanine, the CDR3 comprises 14 residues. Only CDR3 DNA is held: 42 bases, read in frame from base 1. Each collaborating institution followed its own protocols to collect whole blood in K2EDTA tubes. Collaborator samples were shipped for TCRbeta analysis as frozen whole blood, isolated PBMCs, or DNA extracted from either sample type. TCRbeta CDR3 regions were amplified from genomic DNA using the immunoSEQ Assay, a bias-controlled multiplex PCR. On the study's bioinformatics: The number of nucleated cells in each sample was estimated by amplification of reference gene primers within the assay. To quantify the absolute abundance of each unique TCRbeta CDR3 rearrangement, sequence reads were collapsed and filtered. For each sample, productive Simpson clonality was calculated as the square root of Simpson's diversity index across productive rearrangements. TCRdb carries this immuneACCESS record with in-frame sequences only. Its versions omit some clonotypes, under half of them owing to an unresolved V gene in the studies checked, with the rest unexplained. The V and J calls and clone size were taken over from that table, and D and trimming were inferred from the DNA. This sample is represented by tens of thousands of clones; about nine tenths of them were singletons. Jointly, the top ten make up less than 15% of the sample.

With regard to this clone: Its antigen is not yet known. Base qualities are missing; no much larger clone stands one base away.

The sequence links TRBV5-5 to TRBJ2-7; matching of 6 bases hints at TRBD2 as the D gene. The sequencing sample was made of peripheral blood. The TCR comes from a man in his 70s with acute or convalescent COVID-19. The nucleotide sequence reads as follows: TGTGCCAGCAGCGACTTGTACGGGGGCTACGAGCAGTACTTC. Its coded protein is CASSDLYGGYEQYF.